This TCR beta chain was captured in a study of T cells in Graves' hyperthyroidism and ophthalmopathy. There were TCR beta CDR3 regions amplified from RNA transcripts. The primer set for the first-round RT-PCR of the TCR CDR3 was HTBI. A single record per CDR3 protein comes from TCRdb applying MiXCR to the multiplex PCR reads. The sample includes over 500,000 distinct CDR3 sequences, less than 15% seen only once; the top ten take approximately 15%. This clonotype was detected ten times or more. The V segment lost 5 bases and the J segment 5 bases; nucleotides outside the gene matches: 6. This CDR3 spans 15 amino acids. Looked up from germline, CDR1 is DFQATT and CDR2 is SNEGSKA (reference sequence).

The V gene is TRBV20-1, the J gene TRBJ2-1; 13 bases fit TRBD2. The sequence came from a middle-aged woman with Graves' hyperthyroidism. Sequencing was carried out using blood. The CDR3 sequence: CSALTGTSGNNEQFF. In DNA form, the CDR3 reads TGCAGTGCTTTAACCGGGACTAGCGGGAACAATGAGCAGTTCTTC.